This T cell receptor (beta chain) was profiled in a study of blood T cells in healthy people across ages. This clonotype turned up a few times. Germline trimming cut 2 bases from V and 2 bases from J; bases unmatched to any gene: 3. Germline-derived CDR1 and CDR2 are LNHNV and YYDKDF (reference sequence). This CDR3 contains 14 residues. A J-beta primer mix and a sample-barcoded 5' primer were used in a second PCR of about 7 to 12 cycles. TCRdb fed the 5' RACE reads into MiXCR, producing one record per CDR3 protein. The sample contains about 1.6 million distinct CDR3 sequences, roughly 32% of which appear only once.

Input material: blood. This clonotype was obtained from a woman in her 30s in good health. The gene calls are TRBV15 and TRBJ2-7, with TRBD1 matching 7 bases. The CDR3 spells CATSRKGAAYEQYF. The CDR3 DNA reads TGTGCCACCAGCAGAAAGGGGGCAGCCTACGAGCAGTACTTC.